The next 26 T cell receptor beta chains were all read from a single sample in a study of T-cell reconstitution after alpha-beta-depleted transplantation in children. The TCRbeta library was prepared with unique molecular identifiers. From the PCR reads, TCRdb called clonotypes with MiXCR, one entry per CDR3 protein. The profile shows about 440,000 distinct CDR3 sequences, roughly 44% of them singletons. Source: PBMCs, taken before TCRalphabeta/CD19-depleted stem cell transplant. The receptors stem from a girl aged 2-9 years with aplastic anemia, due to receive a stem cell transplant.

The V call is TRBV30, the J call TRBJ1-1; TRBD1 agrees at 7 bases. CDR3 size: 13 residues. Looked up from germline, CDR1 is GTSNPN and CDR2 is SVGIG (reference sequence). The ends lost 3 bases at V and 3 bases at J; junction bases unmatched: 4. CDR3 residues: CAWRDRMDTEAFF. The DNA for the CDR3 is TGTGCCTGGAGGGACAGGATGGACACTGAAGCTTTCTTT.

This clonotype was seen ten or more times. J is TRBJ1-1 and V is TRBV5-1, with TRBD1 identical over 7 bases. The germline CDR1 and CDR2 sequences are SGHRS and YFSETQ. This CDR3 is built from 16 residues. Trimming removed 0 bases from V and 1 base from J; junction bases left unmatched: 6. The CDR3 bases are TGCGCCAGCAGCTTGGATACGGGGACAGCGAACACTGAAGCTTTCTTT. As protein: CASSLDTGTANTEAFF.

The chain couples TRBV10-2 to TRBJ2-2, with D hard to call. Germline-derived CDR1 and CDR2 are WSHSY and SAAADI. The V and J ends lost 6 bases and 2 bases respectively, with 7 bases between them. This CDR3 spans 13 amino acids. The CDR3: CASRGFNTGELFF. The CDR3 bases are TGCGCCAGCAGAGGGTTCAACACCGGGGAGCTGTTTTTT.

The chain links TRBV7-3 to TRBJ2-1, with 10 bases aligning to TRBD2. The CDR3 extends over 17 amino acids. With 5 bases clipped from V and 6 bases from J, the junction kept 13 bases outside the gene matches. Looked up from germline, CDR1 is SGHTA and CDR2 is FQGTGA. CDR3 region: CASSPEREGRAGNEQFF. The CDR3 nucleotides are TGTGCCAGCAGCCCGGAGCGGGAGGGCCGGGCAGGCAATGAGCAGTTCTTC.

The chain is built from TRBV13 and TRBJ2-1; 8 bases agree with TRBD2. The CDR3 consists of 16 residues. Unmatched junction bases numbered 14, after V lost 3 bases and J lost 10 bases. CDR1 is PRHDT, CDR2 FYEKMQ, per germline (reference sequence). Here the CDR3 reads CASSLGRGRTRWEQFF. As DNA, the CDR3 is TGTGCCAGCAGCTTGGGCCGCGGGAGGACTAGATGGGAGCAGTTCTTC.

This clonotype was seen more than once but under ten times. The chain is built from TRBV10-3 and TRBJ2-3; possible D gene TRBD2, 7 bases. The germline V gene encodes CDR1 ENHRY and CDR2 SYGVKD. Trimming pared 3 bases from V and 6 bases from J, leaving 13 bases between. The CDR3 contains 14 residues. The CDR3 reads CAISESGGGDTQYF. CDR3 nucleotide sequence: TGTGCCATCAGTGAATCGGGGGGCGGCGATACGCAGTATTTT.

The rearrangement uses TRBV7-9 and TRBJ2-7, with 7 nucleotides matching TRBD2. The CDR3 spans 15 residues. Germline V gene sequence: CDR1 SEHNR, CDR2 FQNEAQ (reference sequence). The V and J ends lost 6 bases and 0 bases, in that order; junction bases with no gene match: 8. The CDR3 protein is CASRVLAASSYEQYF. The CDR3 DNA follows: TGTGCCAGCAGGGTCCTAGCGGCGAGCTCCTACGAGCAGTACTTC.

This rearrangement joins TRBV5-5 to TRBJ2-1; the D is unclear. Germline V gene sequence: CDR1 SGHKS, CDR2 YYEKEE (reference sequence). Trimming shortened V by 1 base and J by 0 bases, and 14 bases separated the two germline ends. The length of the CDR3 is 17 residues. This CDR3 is CASSLRDPWLSYNEQFF. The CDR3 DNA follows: TGTGCCAGCAGCTTGCGAGATCCATGGCTCTCCTACAATGAGCAGTTCTTC.

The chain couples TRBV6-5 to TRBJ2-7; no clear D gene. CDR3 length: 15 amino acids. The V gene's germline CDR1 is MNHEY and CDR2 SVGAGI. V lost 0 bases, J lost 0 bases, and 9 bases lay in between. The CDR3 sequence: CASSYSVHGSYEQYF. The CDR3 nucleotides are TGTGCCAGCAGTTACTCGGTCCACGGCTCCTACGAGCAGTACTTC.

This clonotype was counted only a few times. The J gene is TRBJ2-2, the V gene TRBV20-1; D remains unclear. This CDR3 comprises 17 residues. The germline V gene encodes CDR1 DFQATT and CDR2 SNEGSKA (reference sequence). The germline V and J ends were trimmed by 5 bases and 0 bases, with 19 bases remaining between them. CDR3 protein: CSAPRADAISNTGELFF. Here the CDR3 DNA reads TGCAGTGCTCCTCGGGCAGATGCGATTTCGAACACCGGGGAGCTGTTTTTT.

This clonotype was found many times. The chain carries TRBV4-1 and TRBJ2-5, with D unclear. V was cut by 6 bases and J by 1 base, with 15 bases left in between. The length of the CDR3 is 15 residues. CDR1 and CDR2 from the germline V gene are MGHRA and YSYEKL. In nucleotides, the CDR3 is TGCGCCAGCAGTCCAAGTGGTAGGGCCCAAGAGACCCAGTACTTC. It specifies CASSPSGRAQETQYF.

DNA for the CDR3: TGCGCCAGCAGCACCAAAGCGGGGGGGCCCCATGAGCAGTTCTTC. It translates to CASSTKAGGPHEQFF. This sequence joins TRBV5-1 and TRBJ2-1, with 10 bases that match TRBD2. The germline CDR1 and CDR2 sequences are SGHRS and YFSETQ. Trimming removed 4 bases from V and 8 bases from J; junction bases left unmatched: 9. The CDR3 spans 15 residues.

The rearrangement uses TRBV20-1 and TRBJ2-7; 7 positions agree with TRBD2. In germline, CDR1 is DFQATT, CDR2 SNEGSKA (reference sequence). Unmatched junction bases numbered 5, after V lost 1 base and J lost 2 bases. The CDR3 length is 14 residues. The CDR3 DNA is TGCAGTGCTAGAGGTATTGCGGGGGCCTACGAGCAGTACTTC. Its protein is CSARGIAGAYEQYF.

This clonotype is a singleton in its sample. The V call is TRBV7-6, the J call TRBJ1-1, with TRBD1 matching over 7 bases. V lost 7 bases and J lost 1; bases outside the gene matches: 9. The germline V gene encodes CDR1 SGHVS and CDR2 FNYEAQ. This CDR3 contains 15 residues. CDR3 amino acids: CASTLDRQKNTEAFF. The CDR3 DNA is TGTGCCAGCACCCTGGACAGGCAAAAGAACACTGAAGCTTTCTTT.

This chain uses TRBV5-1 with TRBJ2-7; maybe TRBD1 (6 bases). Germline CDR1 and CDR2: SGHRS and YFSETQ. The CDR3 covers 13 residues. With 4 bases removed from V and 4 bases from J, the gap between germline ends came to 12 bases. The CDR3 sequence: CASSEPGVYEQYF. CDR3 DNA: TGCGCCAGCAGCGAACCAGGGGTGTACGAGCAGTACTTC.

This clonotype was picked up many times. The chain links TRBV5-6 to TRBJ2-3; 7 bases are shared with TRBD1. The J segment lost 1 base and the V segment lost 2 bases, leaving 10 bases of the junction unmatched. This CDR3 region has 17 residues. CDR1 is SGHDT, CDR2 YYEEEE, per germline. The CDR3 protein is CASSFRRQGLGTDTQYF. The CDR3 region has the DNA TGTGCCAGCAGCTTCCGAAGACAGGGATTAGGCACAGATACGCAGTATTTT.

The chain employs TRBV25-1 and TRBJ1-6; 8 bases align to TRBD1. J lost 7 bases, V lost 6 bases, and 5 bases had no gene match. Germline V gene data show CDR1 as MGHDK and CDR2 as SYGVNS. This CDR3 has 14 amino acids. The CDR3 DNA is TGTGCCAGCAGCTTGACAGGGGAAAATTCACCCCTCCACTTT. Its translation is CASSLTGENSPLHF.

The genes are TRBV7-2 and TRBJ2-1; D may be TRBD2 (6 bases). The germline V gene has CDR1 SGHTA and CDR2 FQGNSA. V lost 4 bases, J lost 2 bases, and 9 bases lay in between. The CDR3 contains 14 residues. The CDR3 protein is CASSSRRAYNEQFF. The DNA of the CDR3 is TGTGCCAGCAGCTCTCGGAGGGCCTACAATGAGCAGTTCTTC.

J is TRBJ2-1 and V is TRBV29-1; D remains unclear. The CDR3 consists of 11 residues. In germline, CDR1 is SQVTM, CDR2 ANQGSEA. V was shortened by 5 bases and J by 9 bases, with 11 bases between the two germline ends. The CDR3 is CSVRDLGEQFF. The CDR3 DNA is TGCAGCGTTAGGGATTTAGGTGAGCAGTTCTTC.

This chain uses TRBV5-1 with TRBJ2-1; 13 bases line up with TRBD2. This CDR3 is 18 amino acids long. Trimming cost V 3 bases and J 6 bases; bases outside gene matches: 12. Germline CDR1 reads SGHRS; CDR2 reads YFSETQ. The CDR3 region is CASSSVPSTSGRANEQFF. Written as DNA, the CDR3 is TGCGCCAGCAGCTCGGTTCCGTCTACTAGCGGGAGGGCCAATGAGCAGTTCTTC.

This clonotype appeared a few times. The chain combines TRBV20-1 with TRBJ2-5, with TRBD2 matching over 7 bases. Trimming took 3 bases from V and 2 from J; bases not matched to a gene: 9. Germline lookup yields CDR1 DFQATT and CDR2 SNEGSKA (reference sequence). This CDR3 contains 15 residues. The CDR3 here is CSASPASGIQETQYF. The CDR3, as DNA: TGCAGTGCTAGTCCGGCTAGCGGAATTCAAGAGACCCAGTACTTC.

The CDR3 reads CASSLRTLGGSFF. The CDR3 DNA is TGTGCCAGCAGCTTGAGGACATTGGGTGGGTCTTTCTTT. The rearrangement uses TRBV5-5 and TRBJ1-1, with D possibly TRBD1 on 5 matching bases. CDR3 length: 13 amino acids. Trimming took 1 base from V and 12 from J, leaving 16 bases between them. Per the germline V gene, CDR1 is SGHKS and CDR2 is YYEKEE (reference sequence).

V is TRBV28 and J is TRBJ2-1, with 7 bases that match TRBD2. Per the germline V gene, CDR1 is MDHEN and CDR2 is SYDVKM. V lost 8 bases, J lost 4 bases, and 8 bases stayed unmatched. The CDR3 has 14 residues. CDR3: CASRTGGGYNEQFF. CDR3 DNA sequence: TGTGCCAGCCGCACGGGAGGAGGGTACAATGAGCAGTTCTTC. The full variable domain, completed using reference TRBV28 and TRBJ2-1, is DVKVTQSSRYLVKRTGEKVFLECVQDMDHENMFWYRQDPGLGLRLIYFSYDVKMKEKGDIPEGYSVSREKKERFSLILESASTNQTSMYLCASRTGGGYNEQFFGPGTRLTVL.

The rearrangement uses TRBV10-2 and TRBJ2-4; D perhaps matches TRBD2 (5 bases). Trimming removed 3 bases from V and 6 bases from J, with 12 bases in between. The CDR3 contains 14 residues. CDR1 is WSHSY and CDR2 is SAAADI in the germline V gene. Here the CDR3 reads CASSETFLANIQYF. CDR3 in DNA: TGCGCCAGCAGTGAAACCTTCCTAGCAAACATTCAGTACTTC.

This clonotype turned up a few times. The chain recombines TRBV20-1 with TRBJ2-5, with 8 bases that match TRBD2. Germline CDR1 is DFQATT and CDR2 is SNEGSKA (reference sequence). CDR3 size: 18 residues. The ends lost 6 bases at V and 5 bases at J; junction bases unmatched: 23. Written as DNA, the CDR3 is TGCAGTGCCCCACACCTTACCTACTTAGCGGGAAGAAGGGAGACCCAGTACTTC. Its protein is CSAPHLTYLAGRRETQYF.

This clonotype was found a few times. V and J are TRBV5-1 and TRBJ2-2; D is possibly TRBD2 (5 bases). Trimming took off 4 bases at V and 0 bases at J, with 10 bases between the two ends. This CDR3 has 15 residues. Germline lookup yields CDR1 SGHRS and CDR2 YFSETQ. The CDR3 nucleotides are TGCGCCAGCAGCCCAGCGGCGTCGAACACCGGGGAGCTGTTTTTT. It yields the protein CASSPAASNTGELFF.